The clone carrying this TCR beta chain was recorded a few times. What it binds is unknown. This entry comes from a study of CD8 T cells in ankylosing spondylitis. General observations from the study: Seemingly distinctive of ankylosing spondylitis blood was a TCR beta motif formed by eight highly homologous variants. Some of the motif variants had earlier been found in reactive arthritis patients' fluid and blood.

Germline CDR1 MDHEN, CDR2 SYDVKM. With V trimmed by 3 bases and J by 3 bases, 5 bases remained unmatched. The CDR3 has 17 residues. Using its own MiXCR run on the 5' RACE reads, TCRdb lists one record per CDR3 protein. The repertoire includes around 480,000 distinct CDR3 sequences, approximately 17% of them detected once, and approximately 1% sits in the top ten. V is TRBV28 and J is TRBJ2-1, with TRBD2 matching over 13 bases. This receptor was taken from a male donor with ankylosing spondylitis. The sample consisted of blood, either unsorted or a sorted T cell fraction (not recorded which). In DNA, the CDR3 is TGTGCCAGCAGTTTTCTGACTAGCGGGAGGCTCTACAATGAGCAGTTCTTC. Protein: CASSFLTSGRLYNEQFF.